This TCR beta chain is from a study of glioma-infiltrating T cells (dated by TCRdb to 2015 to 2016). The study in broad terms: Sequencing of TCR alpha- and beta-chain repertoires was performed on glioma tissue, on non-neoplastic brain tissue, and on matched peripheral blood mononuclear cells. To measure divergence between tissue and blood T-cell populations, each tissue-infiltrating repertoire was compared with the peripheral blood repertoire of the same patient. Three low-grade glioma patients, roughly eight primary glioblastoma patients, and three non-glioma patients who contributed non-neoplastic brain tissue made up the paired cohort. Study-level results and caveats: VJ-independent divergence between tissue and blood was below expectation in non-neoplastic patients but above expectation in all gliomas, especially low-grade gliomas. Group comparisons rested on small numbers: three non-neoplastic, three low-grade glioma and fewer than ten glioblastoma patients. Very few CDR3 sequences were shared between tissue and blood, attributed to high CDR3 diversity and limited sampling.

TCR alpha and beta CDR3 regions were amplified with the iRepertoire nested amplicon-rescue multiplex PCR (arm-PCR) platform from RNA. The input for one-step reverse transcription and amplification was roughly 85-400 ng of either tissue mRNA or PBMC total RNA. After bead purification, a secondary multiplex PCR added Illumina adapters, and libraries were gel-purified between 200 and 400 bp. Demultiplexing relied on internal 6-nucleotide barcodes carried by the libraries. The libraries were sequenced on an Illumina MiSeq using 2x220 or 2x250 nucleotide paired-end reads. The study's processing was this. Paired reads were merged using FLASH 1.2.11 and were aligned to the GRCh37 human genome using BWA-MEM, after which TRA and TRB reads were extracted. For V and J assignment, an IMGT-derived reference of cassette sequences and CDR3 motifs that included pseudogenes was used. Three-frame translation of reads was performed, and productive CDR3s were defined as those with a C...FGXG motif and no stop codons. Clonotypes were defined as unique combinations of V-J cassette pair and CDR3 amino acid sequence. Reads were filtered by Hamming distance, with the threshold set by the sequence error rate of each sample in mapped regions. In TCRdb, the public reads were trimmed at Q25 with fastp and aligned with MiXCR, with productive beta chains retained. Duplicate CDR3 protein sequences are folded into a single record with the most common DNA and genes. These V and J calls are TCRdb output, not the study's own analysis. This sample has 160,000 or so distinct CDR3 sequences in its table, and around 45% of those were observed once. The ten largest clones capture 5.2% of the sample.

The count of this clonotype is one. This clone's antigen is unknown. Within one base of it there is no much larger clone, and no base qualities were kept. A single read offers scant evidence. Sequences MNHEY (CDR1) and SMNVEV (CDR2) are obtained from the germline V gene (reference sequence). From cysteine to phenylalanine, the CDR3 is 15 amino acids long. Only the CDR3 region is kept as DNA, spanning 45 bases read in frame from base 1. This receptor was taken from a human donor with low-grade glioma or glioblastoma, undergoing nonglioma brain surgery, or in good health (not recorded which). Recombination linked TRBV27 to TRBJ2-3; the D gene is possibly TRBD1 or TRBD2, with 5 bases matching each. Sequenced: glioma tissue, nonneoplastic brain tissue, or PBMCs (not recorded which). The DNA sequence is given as TGTGTTAGCAGTTCCCCGGGACCGAGCACAGATACGCAGTATTTT. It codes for CVSSSPGPSTDTQYF.